This T cell receptor (beta chain) came from a study of stem cell transplantation in POMP-related autoinflammatory disease. CDR1 SGHRS and CDR2 YFSETQ come from the germline V gene. This CDR3 spans 14 amino acids. Trimming removed 5 bases from V and 5 bases from J, with 16 bases in between. Some clones are missing from TCRdb's copy, which holds only in-frame ones; the method was immunoSEQ multiplex PCR. This table holds around 32,000 clones, approximately 86% found once. The sequence was collected from a human donor with POMP-related autoinflammation and immune dysregulation (PRAID). This sample comprised CD4+ T cells from PBMCs, obtained before stem cell transplantation. This chain links TRBV5-1 with TRBJ2-5; TRBD2 might be the D (6 bases). The CDR3 region has the DNA TGCGCCAGCAGTGAGTTGGGACTTGGGGAGACCCAGTACTTC. It encodes CASSELGLGETQYF.